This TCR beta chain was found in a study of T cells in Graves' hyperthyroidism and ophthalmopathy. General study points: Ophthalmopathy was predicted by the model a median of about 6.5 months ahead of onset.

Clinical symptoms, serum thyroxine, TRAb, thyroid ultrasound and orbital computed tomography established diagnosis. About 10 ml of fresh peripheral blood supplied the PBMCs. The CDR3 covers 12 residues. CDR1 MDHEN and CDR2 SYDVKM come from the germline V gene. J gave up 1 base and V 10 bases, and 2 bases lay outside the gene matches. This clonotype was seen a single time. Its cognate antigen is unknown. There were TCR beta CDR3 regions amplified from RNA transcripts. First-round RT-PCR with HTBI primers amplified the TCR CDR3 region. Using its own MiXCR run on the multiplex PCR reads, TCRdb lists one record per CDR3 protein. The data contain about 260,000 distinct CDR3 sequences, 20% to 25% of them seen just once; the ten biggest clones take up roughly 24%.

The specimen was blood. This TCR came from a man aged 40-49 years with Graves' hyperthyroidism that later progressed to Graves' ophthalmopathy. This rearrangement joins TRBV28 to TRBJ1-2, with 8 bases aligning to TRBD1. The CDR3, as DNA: TGTGCCACCGACAGGGGTAACTATGGCTACACCTTC. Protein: CATDRGNYGYTF.